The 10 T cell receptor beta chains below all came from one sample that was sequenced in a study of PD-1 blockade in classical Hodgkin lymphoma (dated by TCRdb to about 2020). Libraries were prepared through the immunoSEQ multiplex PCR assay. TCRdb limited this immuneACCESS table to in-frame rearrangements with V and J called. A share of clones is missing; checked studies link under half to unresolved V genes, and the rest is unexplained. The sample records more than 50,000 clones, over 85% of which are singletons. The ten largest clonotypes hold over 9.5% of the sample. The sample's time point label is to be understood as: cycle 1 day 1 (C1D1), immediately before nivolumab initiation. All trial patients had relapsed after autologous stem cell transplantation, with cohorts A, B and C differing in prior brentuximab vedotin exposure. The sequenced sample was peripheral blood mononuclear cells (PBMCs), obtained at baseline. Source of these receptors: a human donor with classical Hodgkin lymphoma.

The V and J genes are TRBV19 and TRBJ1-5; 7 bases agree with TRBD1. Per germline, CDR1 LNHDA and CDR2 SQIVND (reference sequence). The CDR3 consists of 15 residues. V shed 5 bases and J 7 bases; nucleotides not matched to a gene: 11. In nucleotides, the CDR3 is TGTGCCAGTAGTCCCCTTGACAGGGAAGGCCAGCCCCAGCATTTT. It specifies CASSPLDREGQPQHF.

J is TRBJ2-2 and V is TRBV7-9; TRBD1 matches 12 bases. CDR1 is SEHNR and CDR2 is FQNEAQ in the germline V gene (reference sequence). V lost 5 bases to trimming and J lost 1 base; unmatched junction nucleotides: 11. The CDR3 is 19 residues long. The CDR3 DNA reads TGTGCCAGCAGCCGGGACAGGGGGCTCGCGCGGAGGAACACCGGGGAGCTGTTTTTT. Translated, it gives CASSRDRGLARRNTGELFF.

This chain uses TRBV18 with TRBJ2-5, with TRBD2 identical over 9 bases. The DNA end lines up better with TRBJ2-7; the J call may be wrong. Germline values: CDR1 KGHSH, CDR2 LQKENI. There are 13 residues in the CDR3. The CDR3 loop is CASSTTSGYEQYF. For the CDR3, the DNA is TGTGCCAGCTCAACGACTAGCGGCTACGAGCAGTACTTC.

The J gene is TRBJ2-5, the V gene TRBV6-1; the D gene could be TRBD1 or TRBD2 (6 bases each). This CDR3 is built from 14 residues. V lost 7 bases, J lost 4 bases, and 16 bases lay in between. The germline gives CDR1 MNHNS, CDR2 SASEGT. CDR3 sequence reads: CASMFQGRGETQYF. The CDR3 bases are TGTGCCAGCATGTTTCAGGGGCGGGGAGAGACCCAGTACTTC.

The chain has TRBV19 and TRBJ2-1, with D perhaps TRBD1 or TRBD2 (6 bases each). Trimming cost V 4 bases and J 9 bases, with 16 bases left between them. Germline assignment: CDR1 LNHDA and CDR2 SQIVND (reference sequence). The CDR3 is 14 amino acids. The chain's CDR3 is CASSSSGEGGEQFF. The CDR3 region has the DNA TGTGCCAGTAGTAGCAGCGGCGAGGGGGGTGAGCAGTTCTTC.

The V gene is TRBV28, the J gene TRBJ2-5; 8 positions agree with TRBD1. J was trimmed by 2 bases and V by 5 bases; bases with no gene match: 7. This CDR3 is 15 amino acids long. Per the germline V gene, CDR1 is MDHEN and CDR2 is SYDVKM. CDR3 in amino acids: CASSDRGPSQETQYF. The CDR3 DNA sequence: TGTGCCAGCAGTGACAGGGGTCCTTCTCAAGAGACCCAGTACTTC. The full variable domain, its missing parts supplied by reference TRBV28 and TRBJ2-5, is DVKVTQSSRYLVKRTGEKVFLECVQDMDHENMFWYRQDPGLGLRLIYFSYDVKMKEKGDIPEGYSVSREKKERFSLILESASTNQTSMYLCASSDRGPSQETQYFGPGTRLLVL.

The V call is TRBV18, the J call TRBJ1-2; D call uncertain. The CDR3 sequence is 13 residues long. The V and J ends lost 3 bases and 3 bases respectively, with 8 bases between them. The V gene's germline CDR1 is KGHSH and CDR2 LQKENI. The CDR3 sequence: CASSPVEDYGYTF. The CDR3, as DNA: TGTGCCAGCTCACCGGTCGAGGACTATGGCTACACCTTC.

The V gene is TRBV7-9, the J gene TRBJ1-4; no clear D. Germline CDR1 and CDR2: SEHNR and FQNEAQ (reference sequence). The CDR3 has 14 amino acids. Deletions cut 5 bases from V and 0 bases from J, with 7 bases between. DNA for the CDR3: TGTGCCAGCAGCGACACGACAACTAATGAAAAACTGTTTTTT. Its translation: CASSDTTTNEKLFF.

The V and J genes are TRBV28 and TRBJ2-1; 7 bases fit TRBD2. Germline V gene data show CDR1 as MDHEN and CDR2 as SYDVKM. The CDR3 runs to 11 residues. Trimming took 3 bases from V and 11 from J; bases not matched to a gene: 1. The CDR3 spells CASSLSGKQFF. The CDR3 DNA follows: TGTGCCAGCAGTTTGAGCGGGAAGCAGTTCTTC.

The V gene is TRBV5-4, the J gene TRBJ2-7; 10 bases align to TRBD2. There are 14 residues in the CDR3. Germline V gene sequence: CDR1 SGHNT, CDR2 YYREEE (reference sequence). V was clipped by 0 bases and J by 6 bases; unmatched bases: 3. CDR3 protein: CASSLVAGGGEQYF. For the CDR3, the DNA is TGTGCCAGCAGCTTGGTAGCGGGAGGTGGCGAGCAGTACTTC.